These T cell receptor beta chains were read from a single sample in a study of CD8 T cells in Susac syndrome. A single record per CDR3 protein comes from TCRdb applying MiXCR to the immunoSEQ multiplex PCR reads. The sample lists about 210,000 distinct CDR3 sequences; roughly 93% were seen once. The material sequenced was CD4+ T cells from PBMCs. These receptors all stem from a human donor with Susac syndrome. Each CDR3 is given with its conserved first and last residue. The D gene is left open where the match is weak. Only part of the rows carry a size: once, few, many, or a class if the clone is expanded.

clone_size j_call d_call v_call cdr3_nt cdr3_aa
NA TRBJ1-1 NA TRBV6-2/TRBV6-3 TGTGCCAGCAGTTACTCGTTGTCCGTTGGAGCCTTAAACACTGAAGCTTTCTTT CASSYSLSVGALNTEAFF
NA TRBJ2-2 NA TRBV3-1 TGTGCCAGCAGGCAAAGGGAAAACGTCGGGGAGCTGTTTTTT CASRQRENVGELFF
NA TRBJ1-4 NA TRBV9 TGTGCCAGCAGCGACCCACAGACAACTAATGAAAAACTGTTTTTT CASSDPQTTNEKLFF
NA TRBJ1-6 NA TRBV20-1 TGCAGTGCTAATATTCGTCCACCCCTCCACTTT CSANIRPPLHF
NA TRBJ2-5 NA TRBV6-2/TRBV6-3 TGTGTAATTGGTCGCCTCCAAGAGACCCAGTACTTC CVIGRLQETQYF
NA TRBJ1-5 NA TRBV30 TGTGCCTGGAGTGGTTCAGGACCAAGTCAGCCCCAGCATTTT CAWSGSGPSQPQHF
NA TRBJ2-3 TRBD2 TRBV5-4 TGTGCCAGCAGCCAACGTAGCGGGTTAAGCACAGATACGCAGTATTTT CASSQRSGLSTDTQYF
NA TRBJ2-7 NA TRBV10-3 TGTGGCAGCAAATTTTACGAGCAGTACTTC CGSKFYEQYF
NA TRBJ1-1 NA TRBV15 TGTGCCACCAGCAGAGATCTAGGGGAGAACACTGAAGCTTTCTTT CATSRDLGENTEAFF
NA TRBJ2-3 TRBD2 TRBV20-1 TGCAGTGCTAGTGGACTAGCGGGGGGGGATACGCAGTATTTT CSASGLAGGDTQYF
NA TRBJ1-1 NA TRBV7-9 TGTGCCAGCAGCTTAACAGCTACAGGACCGAACACTGAAGCTTTCTTT CASSLTATGPNTEAFF
NA TRBJ1-2 NA TRBV7-9 TGTGCCAGCAGCCGTGCCGAGGAGGCCAGCGGCTACACCTTC CASSRAEEASGYTF
once TRBJ1-3 NA TRBV28 TGTGCCAGCAGTCGACCTACAGGGACTGGAAACACCATATATTTT CASSRPTGTGNTIYF
NA TRBJ1-5 TRBD1 TRBV10-3 TGTGCCATCAGTGAAAGGGACAGTGATCAGCCCCAGCATTTT CAISERDSDQPQHF
NA TRBJ1-6 NA TRBV30 TGTGCCTGGAGTGTCGGGGGAGATTCACCCCTCCACTTT CAWSVGGDSPLHF
NA TRBJ1-5 TRBD1 TRBV19 TGTGCCAGTAGTTCACTCGGGACAGGGGGCTTTCAGCCCCAGCATTTT CASSSLGTGGFQPQHF
NA TRBJ1-2 NA TRBV29-1 TGCAGCGTCCCTCGGGGGGCGGGAGGCTACACCTTC CSVPRGAGGYTF
NA TRBJ2-4 NA TRBV12-3/TRBV12-4 TGTGCCAGCAGTCCTAGCCCCCGGCCCGGAAACATTCAGTACTTC CASSPSPRPGNIQYF
NA TRBJ1-1 NA TRBV19 TGTGCCAGTAGTGGCAGCCTGAACACTGAAGCTTTCTTT CASSGSLNTEAFF
NA TRBJ2-4 TRBD2 TRBV20-1 TGCAGTGCTAGAGTCGCGGGGGAAAACATTCAGTACTTC CSARVAGENIQYF
NA TRBJ1-2 NA TRBV6-2/TRBV6-3 TGTGCCAGCAGTTACGACAGAGACTATGGCTACACCTTC CASSYDRDYGYTF
NA TRBJ1-1 NA TRBV5-1 TGCGCCAGCAGATTGGACAGCGTTAACACTGAAGCTTTCTTT CASRLDSVNTEAFF
NA TRBJ2-7 NA TRBV30 TGTGCCTGGAGTCAGACAGTGGGCGAGCAGTACTTC CAWSQTVGEQYF
NA TRBJ1-6 NA TRBV27 TGTGCCAGCAGTTTTAGACAGCCCTATAATTCACCCCTCCACTTT CASSFRQPYNSPLHF
NA TRBJ2-3 NA TRBV7-6 TGTGCCAGCAGCTTAGCGAAGGGAGATACGCAGTATTTT CASSLAKGDTQYF
NA TRBJ2-5 NA TRBV11-2 TGTGCCAGCAGCTTAGGTGCAGGGCCCCAAGAGACCCAGTACTTC CASSLGAGPQETQYF
NA TRBJ1-5 NA TRBV6-2/TRBV6-3 TGTGCCAGCAGTTACATCGTCAGCCGCAATCAGCCCCAGCATTTT CASSYIVSRNQPQHF
NA TRBJ2-2 NA TRBV20-1 TGCAGTGCTAGTGCTGAGACTTGGGGGACCGGGGAGCTGTTTTTT CSASAETWGTGELFF
once TRBJ1-1 NA TRBV4-3 TGCGCCAGCAGCCAAGAAATGGGGGGACGAACTGAAGCTTTCTTT CASSQEMGGRTEAFF
NA TRBJ2-7 TRBD1 TRBV5-1 TGCGCCAGCAGCTTGGTCACGGGACAGGGGGGGAGCGAGCAGTACTTC CASSLVTGQGGSEQYF
NA TRBJ1-1 NA TRBV21-1 TGTGCCAGCAGCAAAGCCGCCGGGGGCACTGAAGCTTTCTTT CASSKAAGGTEAFF
NA TRBJ2-3 NA TRBV19 TGTGCCAGTACCCAAACTGGGGGGACAGATACGCAGTATTTT CASTQTGGTDTQYF
NA TRBJ2-3 NA TRBV29-1 TGCAGCGTTGGTGCACAACAGGCCGAGAAGTATTTT CSVGAQQAEKYF
NA TRBJ2-1 TRBD2 TRBV20-1 TGCAGTGCTAAGCCGGGACTAGCGGGGGGCCTCACCTACAATGAGCAGTTCTTC CSAKPGLAGGLTYNEQFF
NA TRBJ1-2 NA TRBV30 TGTGCCTGGAGTGTAGGGCAGGACTATGGCTACACCTTC CAWSVGQDYGYTF
NA TRBJ2-7 NA TRBV20-1 TGCAGTGCTAGTCCCGAGGGCGAGCAGTACTTC CSASPEGEQYF
NA TRBJ1-6 NA TRBV6-1 TGTGCCAGCAGTGAATACCCAACGGCCCTCCACTTT CASSEYPTALHF
NA TRBJ1-2 NA TRBV3-1 TGTGCCAGCAGCCCCACCGGGAAGTCGGGCTACACCTTC CASSPTGKSGYTF
NA TRBJ2-2 NA TRBV6-5 TGTGCCAGCAGGGGGGTGGCCACCGGGGAGCTGTTTTTT CASRGVATGELFF
NA TRBJ2-7 TRBD2 TRBV7-8 TGTGCCAGCAGCTTAATAGCTAGCGGGGGGTTTAGCTCCTACGAGCAGTACTTC CASSLIASGGFSSYEQYF
NA TRBJ1-3 NA TRBV29-1 TGCAGCGTTGAAGATCTTCGGGGGGCTGGAGGAAACACCATATATTTT CSVEDLRGAGGNTIYF
NA TRBJ2-7 NA TRBV11-3 TGTGCCAGCAGAGGTAGTTCACAGAAATCCTACGAGCAGTACTTC CASRGSSQKSYEQYF
NA TRBJ2-2 TRBD1 TRBV10-3 TGTGCCATCAGTGAGGAGGGGGCCGCGAACACCGGGGAGCTGTTTTTT CAISEEGAANTGELFF
NA TRBJ2-3 TRBD1 TRBV6-5 TGTGCCAGCAGTGACAGGGATGGAGGCACAGATACGCAGTATTTT CASSDRDGGTDTQYF
NA TRBJ2-5 TRBD2 TRBV9 TGTGCCAGCAGCGTAGATGGGACTAGCGGAGAAGAGACCCAGTACTTC CASSVDGTSGEETQYF
NA TRBJ1-5 NA TRBV29-1 TGCAGCGTTGGCGGAGTGGGGTTAAATCAGCCCCAGCATTTT CSVGGVGLNQPQHF
once TRBJ2-2 NA TRBV19 TGTGCCAGTAGTACTGACAACACCGGGGAGCTGTTTTTT CASSTDNTGELFF
NA TRBJ2-3 TRBD2 TRBV9 TGTGCCAGCAGCGTAGACCCTCATGGGGGGGGCACAGATACGCAGTATTTT CASSVDPHGGGTDTQYF
few TRBJ2-2 NA TRBV6-1 TGTGCCAGCAGTGAGGTCGGGGAGCTGTTTTTT CASSEVGELFF
NA TRBJ2-5 NA TRBV20-1 TGCAGTGCGGGTACAGGGGAGACCCAGTACTTC CSAGTGETQYF
NA TRBJ1-2 NA TRBV30 TGTGCCTGGAGCCCGACCCAGTATGGCTACACCTTC CAWSPTQYGYTF
NA TRBJ1-5 NA TRBV7-9 TGTGCCAGCAGCTTAGACCCAGCCCTTGCGCCCCAGCATTTT CASSLDPALAPQHF
NA TRBJ1-2 NA TRBV7-9 TGTGCCAGCAGCTTAGGAAGGGAGAAGAACTATGGCTACACCTTC CASSLGREKNYGYTF
NA TRBJ2-3 NA TRBV27 TGTGCCAGCCACTCACGGATCACAGATACGCAGTATTTT CASHSRITDTQYF
NA TRBJ1-6 NA TRBV15 TGTGCCACCAGCAGAGAGAGGGGGGGTTATTCACCCCTCCACTTT CATSRERGGYSPLHF
NA TRBJ1-4 NA TRBV29-1 TGCAGCGTTCGAAAGTCAACTAATGAAAAACTGTTTTTT CSVRKSTNEKLFF
NA TRBJ2-4 NA TRBV7-8 TGTGCCAGCAGCTTAGGGGGGACCAAAAACATTCAGTACTTC CASSLGGTKNIQYF